This T cell receptor (beta chain) was identified in a study of T cell repertoires in cytomegalovirus infection. In the study overall: Both a matching HLA type and CMV infection were indicated by public TCR beta signatures.

From the reads, TCRdb called clonotypes with MiXCR, one entry per CDR3 protein. The repertoire includes about 530,000 distinct CDR3 sequences, less than 30% of them detected once, and about 13% sits in the top ten. This CDR3 contains 14 residues. The ends were cut back, 1 base at V and 2 bases at J, with 8 bases in the middle. Germline loops: CDR1 LGHNA, CDR2 YNFKEQ. This clonotype was counted a few times. The antigen is undetermined. Findings and limits, study-wide: The ex vivo response was dominated by HLA-C-restricted CMV-specific TCR beta clonotypes. Adding up the frequency of public TCR beta families identified people who carried CMV plus the relevant HLA.

The V call is TRBV4-2, the J call TRBJ1-1; no clear D gene. Source material: PBMCs. This receptor was identified in a human donor in good health (CMV status not recorded). Some clones in this sample may be carry-over from other donors' samples. CDR3 nucleotides: TGTGCCAGCAGCCAAGCGGTCGGAAACACTGAAGCTTTCTTT. This sequence encodes CASSQAVGNTEAFF.